This note documents a single T cell receptor (beta chain) sequence. Antigen: not known. Combining a sample-barcoded 5' primer with a J-beta primer mix, a second PCR ran for roughly 7 to 11 cycles. A template-switch adaptor that had 12 random nucleotides put a tag on each cDNA molecule. Each of the samples gave a minimum of 2.5 million paired-end reads that contained CDR3. TCRdb reprocessed the 5' RACE reads with MiXCR, giving one entry per CDR3 protein. The sample records over 1,300,000 distinct CDR3 sequences, around 55% being singletons. The data derive from a study of blood T cells in healthy people across ages. Overall study results and limits: With naive T cell percentage, TCR beta diversity showed a strong correlation. Among long-lived donors, naive CD4+ cells were more numerous and diversity higher than in aged donors.

The CDR3 is made up of 12 amino acids. CDR1 SQVTM and CDR2 ANQGSEA come from the germline V gene. V was cut by 1 base and J by 4 bases, with 7 bases left in between. The genes are TRBV29-1 and TRBJ2-5, with D possibly TRBD2 on 6 matching bases. The source material was blood. This TCR came from a man between 18 and 29 years old in good health. The CDR3 region has the DNA TGCAGCGTTGAAGTCGGGGGAGAGACCCAGTACTTC. Translating it yields CSVEVGGETQYF.